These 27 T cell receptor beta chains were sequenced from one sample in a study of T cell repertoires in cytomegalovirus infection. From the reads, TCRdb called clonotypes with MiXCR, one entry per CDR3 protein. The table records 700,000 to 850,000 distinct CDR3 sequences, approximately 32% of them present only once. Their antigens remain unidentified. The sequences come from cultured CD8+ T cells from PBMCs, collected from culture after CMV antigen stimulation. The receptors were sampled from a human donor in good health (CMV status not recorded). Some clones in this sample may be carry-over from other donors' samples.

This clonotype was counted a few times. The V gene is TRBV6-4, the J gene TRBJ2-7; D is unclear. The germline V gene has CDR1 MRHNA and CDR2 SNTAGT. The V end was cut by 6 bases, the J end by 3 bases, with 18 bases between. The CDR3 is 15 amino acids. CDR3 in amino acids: CASSDGMGVGYEQYF. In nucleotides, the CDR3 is TGTGCCAGCAGCGATGGGATGGGTGTGGGCTACGAGCAGTACTTC.

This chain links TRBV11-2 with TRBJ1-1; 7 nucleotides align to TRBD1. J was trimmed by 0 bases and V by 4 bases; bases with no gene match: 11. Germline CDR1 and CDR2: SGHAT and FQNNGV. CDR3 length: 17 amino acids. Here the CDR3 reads CASSYWRGRNVNTEAFF. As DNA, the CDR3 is TGTGCCAGCAGCTATTGGAGGGGGCGAAATGTGAACACTGAAGCTTTCTTT.

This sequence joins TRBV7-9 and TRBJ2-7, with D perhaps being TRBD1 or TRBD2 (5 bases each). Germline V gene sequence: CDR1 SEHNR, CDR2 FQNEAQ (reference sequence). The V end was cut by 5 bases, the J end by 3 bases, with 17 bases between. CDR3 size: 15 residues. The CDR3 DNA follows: TGTGCCAGCAGCGGACCGGCGACAGAGGGCTACGAGCAGTACTTC. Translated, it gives CASSGPATEGYEQYF.

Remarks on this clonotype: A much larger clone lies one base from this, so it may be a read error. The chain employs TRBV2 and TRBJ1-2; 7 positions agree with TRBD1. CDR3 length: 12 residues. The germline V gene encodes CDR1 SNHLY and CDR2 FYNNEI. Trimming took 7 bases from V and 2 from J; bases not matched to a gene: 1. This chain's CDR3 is CASTDRNYGYTF. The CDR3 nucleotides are TGTGCCAGCACGGACAGGAACTATGGCTACACCTTC.

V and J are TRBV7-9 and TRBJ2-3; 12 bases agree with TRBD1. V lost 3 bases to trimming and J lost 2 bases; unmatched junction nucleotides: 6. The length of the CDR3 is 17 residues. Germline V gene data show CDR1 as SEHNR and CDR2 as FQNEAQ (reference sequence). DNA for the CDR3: TGTGCCAGCAGCTTCTCTCCGGGACAGGGGGCCACAGATACGCAGTATTTT. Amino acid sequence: CASSFSPGQGATDTQYF.

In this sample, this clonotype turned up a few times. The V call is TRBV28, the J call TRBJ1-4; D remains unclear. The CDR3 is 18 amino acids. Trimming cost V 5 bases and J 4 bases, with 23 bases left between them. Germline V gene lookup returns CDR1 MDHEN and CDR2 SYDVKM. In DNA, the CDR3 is TGTGCCAGCAGTCCCGATCCTGTAATCCTGGGTGATAATGAAAAACTGTTTTTT. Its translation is CASSPDPVILGDNEKLFF. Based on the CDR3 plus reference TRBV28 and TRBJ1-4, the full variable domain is DVKVTQSSRYLVKRTGEKVFLECVQDMDHENMFWYRQDPGLGLRLIYFSYDVKMKEKGDIPEGYSVSREKKERFSLILESASTNQTSMYLCASSPDPVILGDNEKLFFGSGTQLSVL.

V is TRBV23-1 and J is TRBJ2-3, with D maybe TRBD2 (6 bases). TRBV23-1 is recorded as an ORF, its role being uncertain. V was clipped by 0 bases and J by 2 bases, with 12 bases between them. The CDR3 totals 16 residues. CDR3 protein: CASSQSRGLTTDTQYF. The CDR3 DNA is TGCGCCAGCAGTCAATCGAGGGGACTGACCACAGATACGCAGTATTTT.

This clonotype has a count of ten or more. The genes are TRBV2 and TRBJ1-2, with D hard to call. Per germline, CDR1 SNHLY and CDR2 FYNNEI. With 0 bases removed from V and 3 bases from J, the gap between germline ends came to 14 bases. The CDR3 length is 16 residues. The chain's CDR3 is CASSEAARPADYGYTF. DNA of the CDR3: TGTGCCAGCAGTGAAGCGGCGAGGCCGGCGGACTATGGCTACACCTTC.

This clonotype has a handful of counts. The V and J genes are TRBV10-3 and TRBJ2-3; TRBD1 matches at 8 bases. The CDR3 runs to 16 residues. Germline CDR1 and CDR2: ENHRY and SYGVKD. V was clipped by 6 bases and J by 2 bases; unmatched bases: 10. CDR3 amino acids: CAIRGGQGVITDTQYF. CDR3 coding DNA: TGTGCCATCAGGGGAGGACAGGGAGTGATCACAGATACGCAGTATTTT.

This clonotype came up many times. The CDR3 DNA follows: TGTGCCAGCATCCCTTTGGGGCCGAACACCGGGGAGCTGTTTTTT. This gives the protein CASIPLGPNTGELFF. The chain joins TRBV7-6 to TRBJ2-2; the D gene is possibly TRBD1 (5 bases). The CDR3 loop spans 15 amino acids. V shed 7 bases and J shed 0 bases, with 12 bases lying between them. CDR1 is SGHVS and CDR2 is FNYEAQ in the germline V gene.

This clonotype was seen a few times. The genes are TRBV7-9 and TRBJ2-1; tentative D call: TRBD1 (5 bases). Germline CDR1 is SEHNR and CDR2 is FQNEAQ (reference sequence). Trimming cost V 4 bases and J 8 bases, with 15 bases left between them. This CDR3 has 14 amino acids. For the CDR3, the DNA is TGTGCCAGCAGCTCACGTCAAGAACAGGATGAGCAGTTCTTC. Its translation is CASSSRQEQDEQFF.

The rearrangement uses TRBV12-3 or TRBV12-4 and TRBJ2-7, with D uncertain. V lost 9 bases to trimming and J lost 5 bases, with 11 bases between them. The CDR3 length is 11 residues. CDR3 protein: CASFHGDEQYF. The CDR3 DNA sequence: TGTGCCAGTTTCCATGGGGACGAGCAGTACTTC.

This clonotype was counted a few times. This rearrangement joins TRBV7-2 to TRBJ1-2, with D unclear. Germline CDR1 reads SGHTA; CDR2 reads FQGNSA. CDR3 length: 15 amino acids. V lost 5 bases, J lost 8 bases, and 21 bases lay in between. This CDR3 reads CASSLEPGRIGGYTF. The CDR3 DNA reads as TGTGCCAGCAGCCTCGAACCAGGACGGATCGGGGGCTACACCTTC.

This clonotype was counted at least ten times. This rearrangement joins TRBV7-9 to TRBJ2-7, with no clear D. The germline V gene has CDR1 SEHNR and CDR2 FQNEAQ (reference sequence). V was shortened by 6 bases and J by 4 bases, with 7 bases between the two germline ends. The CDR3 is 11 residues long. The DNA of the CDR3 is TGTGCCAGCAGTATCGGTTACGAGCAGTACGTC. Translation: CASSIGYEQYV.

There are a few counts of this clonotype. CDR3 sequence (DNA): TGTGCCATCAGGACAGGCCCAACTGGAAACACCATATATTTT. Translating gives CAIRTGPTGNTIYF. V and J are TRBV10-3 and TRBJ1-3, with D possibly matching TRBD1 (6 bases). Trimming cost V 6 bases and J 2 bases, with 11 bases left between them. This CDR3 comprises 14 residues. Germline V lookup: CDR1 ENHRY, CDR2 SYGVKD.

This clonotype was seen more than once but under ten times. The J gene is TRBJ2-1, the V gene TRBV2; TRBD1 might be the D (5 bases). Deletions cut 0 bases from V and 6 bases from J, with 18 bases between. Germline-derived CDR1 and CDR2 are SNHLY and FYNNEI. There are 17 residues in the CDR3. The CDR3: CASSEAVKRGAFNEQFF. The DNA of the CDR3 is TGTGCCAGCAGTGAAGCGGTTAAAAGGGGCGCTTTCAATGAGCAGTTCTTC.

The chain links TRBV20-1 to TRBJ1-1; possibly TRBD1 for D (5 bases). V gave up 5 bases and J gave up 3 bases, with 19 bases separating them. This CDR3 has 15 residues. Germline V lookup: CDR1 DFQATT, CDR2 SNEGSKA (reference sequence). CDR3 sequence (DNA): TGCAGTGCTTTTACTCGGAGGCAGGGTGACACTGAAGCTTTCTTT. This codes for CSAFTRRQGDTEAFF.

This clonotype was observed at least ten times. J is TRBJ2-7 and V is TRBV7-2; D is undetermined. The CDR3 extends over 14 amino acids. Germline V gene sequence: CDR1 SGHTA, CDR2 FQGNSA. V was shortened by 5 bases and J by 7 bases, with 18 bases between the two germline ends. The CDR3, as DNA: TGTGCCAGCAGCGATTTCGGGTCCACCAGGGAGCAGTACTTC. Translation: CASSDFGSTREQYF.

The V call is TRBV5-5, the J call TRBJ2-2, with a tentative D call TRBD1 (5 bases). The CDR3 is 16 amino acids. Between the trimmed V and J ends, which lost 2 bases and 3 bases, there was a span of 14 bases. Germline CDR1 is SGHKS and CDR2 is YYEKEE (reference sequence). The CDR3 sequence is CASSFAGQGYTGELFF. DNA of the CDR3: TGTGCCAGCAGCTTTGCTGGGCAGGGTTACACCGGGGAGCTGTTTTTT.

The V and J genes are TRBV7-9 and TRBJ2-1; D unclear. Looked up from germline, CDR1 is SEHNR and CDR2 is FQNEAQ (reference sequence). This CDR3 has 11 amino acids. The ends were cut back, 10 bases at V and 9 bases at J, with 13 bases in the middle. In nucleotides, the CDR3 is TGTGCCATTTTCTTCGGCGCTGAGCAGTTCTTC. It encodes CAIFFGAEQFF.

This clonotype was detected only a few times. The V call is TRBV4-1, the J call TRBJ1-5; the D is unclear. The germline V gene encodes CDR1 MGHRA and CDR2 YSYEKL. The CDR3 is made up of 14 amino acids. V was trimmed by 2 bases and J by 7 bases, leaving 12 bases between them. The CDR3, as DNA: TGCGCCAGCAGCCAATTTCGCCAAGGGCAGCCCCAGCATTTT. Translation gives CASSQFRQGQPQHF.

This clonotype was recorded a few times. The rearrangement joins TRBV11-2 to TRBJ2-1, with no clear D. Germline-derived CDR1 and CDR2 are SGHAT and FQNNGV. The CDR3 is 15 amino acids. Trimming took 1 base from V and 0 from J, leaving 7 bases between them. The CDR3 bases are TGTGCCAGCAGCTTAGCGTCTAGCTCCTACAATGAGCAGTTCTTC. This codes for CASSLASSSYNEQFF.

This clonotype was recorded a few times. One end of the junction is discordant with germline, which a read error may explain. CDR3 loop: CASSFSTGSGETQYF. The CDR3 DNA is TGTGCTAGCAGCTTCTCGACCGGCTCAGGAGAGACCCAGTACTTC. This chain joins TRBV7-7 and TRBJ2-5; D is ambiguous. Germline V lookup: CDR1 SSHAT, CDR2 FNYEAQ (reference sequence). The CDR3 is 15 amino acids.

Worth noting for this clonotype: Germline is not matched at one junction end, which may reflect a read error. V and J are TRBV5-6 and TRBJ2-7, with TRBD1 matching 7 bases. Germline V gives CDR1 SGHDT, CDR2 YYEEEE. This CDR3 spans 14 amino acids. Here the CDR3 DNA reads TGTGCCAACAGCTTCCGGGACAGTACCTACGAGCAGTACTTC. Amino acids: CANSFRDSTYEQYF.

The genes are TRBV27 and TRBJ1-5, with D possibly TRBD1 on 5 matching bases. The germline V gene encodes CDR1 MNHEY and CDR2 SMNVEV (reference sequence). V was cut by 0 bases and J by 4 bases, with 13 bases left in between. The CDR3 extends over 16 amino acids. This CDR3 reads CASSLSRGAANQPQHF. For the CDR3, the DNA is TGTGCCAGCAGTTTATCTCGCGGGGCCGCAAATCAGCCCCAGCATTTT.

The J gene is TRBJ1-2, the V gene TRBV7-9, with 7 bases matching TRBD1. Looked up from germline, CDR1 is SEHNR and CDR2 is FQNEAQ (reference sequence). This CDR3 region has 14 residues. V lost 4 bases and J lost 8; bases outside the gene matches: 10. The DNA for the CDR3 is TGTGCCAGCAGCTATACACCAGGGGGTGAGGGCTACACCTTC. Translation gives CASSYTPGGEGYTF. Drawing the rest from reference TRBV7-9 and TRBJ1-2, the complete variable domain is DTGVSQNPRHKITKRGQNVTFRCDPISEHNRLYWYRQTLGQGPEFLTYFQNEAQLEKSRLLSDRFSAERPKGSFSTLEIQRTEQGDSAMYLCASSYTPGGEGYTFGSGTRLTVV.

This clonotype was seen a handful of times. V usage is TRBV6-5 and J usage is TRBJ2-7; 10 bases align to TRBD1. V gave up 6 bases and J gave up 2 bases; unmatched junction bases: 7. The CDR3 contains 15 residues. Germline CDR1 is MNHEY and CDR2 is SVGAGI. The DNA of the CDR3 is TGTGCCAGCAGCACCTCCGGGACAGGGGCCTACGAGCAGTACTTC. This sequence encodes CASSTSGTGAYEQYF.